This entry describes one T cell receptor beta chain. The sample is drawn from a study of identical twins. From germline, CDR1 is MDHEN and CDR2 SYDVKM. The V gene end was trimmed by 3 bases and the J gene end by 5 bases; junction bases not matched to a gene: 5. This CDR3 has 15 amino acids. TCRdb used MiXCR to reprocess the 5' RACE reads, holding one entry per CDR3 protein. The sample lists around 500,000 distinct CDR3 sequences, over 12% seen once, with approximately 0.52% in the top ten. The sample was also reused in another study, on yellow fever vaccine responses in identical twins.

The TCR sequence derives from a woman aged 18-35 years in good health. Input material: CD4+ T cells sorted from blood. This chain joins TRBV28 and TRBJ2-5; 11 nucleotides align to TRBD2. In nucleotides, the CDR3 is TGTGCCAGCAGTTTTAGCGGGGGGGCCGGGGAGACCCAGTACTTC. This encodes CASSFSGGAGETQYF.